The rows below give T cell receptor beta chains drawn from one sample of a study of radiotherapy plus CTLA-4 blockade in lung cancer. TCRdb keeps only in-frame clones here, not all; method: immunoSEQ multiplex PCR. The sample holds about 97,000 clones, 65% to 80% seen once. The sample consisted of peripheral blood, taken from a patient treated with radiotherapy plus ipilimumab. Source of these receptors: a human donor with non-small cell lung cancer who had a partial response to radiotherapy plus ipilimumab. Some clones in this sample may be carry-over from other donors' samples. CDR3s include the opening cysteine and the closing phenylalanine or tryptophan. Fields, in order: J gene, D gene, V gene, clone size, CDR3 DNA, CDR3 protein. The D gene is left open where the match is weak. The listing skips clone size in some rows; elsewhere it reads once, few, many or a size class.

j_call: TRBJ2-4
d_call: TRBD2
v_call: TRBV7-9
clone_size: -
cdr3_nt: TGTGCCAGCCCAGTCAGGGCGGGGGGAGCCAAAAACATTCAGTACTTC
cdr3_aa: CASPVRAGGAKNIQYF

j_call: TRBJ1-1
d_call: -
v_call: TRBV6-5
clone_size: few
cdr3_nt: TGTGCCAGCAGACCAGGGAGGACAAACACTGAAGCTTTCTTT
cdr3_aa: CASRPGRTNTEAFF

j_call: TRBJ1-6
d_call: -
v_call: TRBV7-9
clone_size: -
cdr3_nt: TGTGCCAGCAGCTTAGGGGCGACAGGCGCATCACCCCTCCACTTT
cdr3_aa: CASSLGATGASPLHF

j_call: TRBJ1-5
d_call: TRBD1
v_call: TRBV10-3
clone_size: -
cdr3_nt: TGTGCCATCAGCGGGACAGGGGGATCGAGCAATCAGCCCCAGCATTTT
cdr3_aa: CAISGTGGSSNQPQHF

j_call: TRBJ2-2
d_call: -
v_call: TRBV7-6
clone_size: -
cdr3_nt: TGTGCCAGCAGCTGGACTTTGACCGGAAACACCGGGGAGCTGTTTTTT
cdr3_aa: CASSWTLTGNTGELFF

j_call: TRBJ2-5
d_call: TRBD2
v_call: TRBV6-5
clone_size: -
cdr3_nt: TGTGCCAGCACCCGACTAGCGGGAGAAGAGACCCAGTACTTC
cdr3_aa: CASTRLAGEETQYF

j_call: TRBJ2-1
d_call: TRBD2
v_call: TRBV28
clone_size: -
cdr3_nt: TGTGCCAGCAGTTTTGAGGTAGCGGGAGGGGGGAATGAGCAGTTCTTC
cdr3_aa: CASSFEVAGGGNEQFF

j_call: TRBJ2-7
d_call: -
v_call: TRBV7-2
clone_size: -
cdr3_nt: TGTGCCAGCAGCTTACCAGGCCTTTACGAGCAGTACTTC
cdr3_aa: CASSLPGLYEQYF

j_call: TRBJ2-5
d_call: -
v_call: TRBV28
clone_size: -
cdr3_nt: TGTGCCAGCACCCCTGGGGGGAGAACACAAGAGACCCAGTACTTC
cdr3_aa: CASTPGGRTQETQYF

j_call: TRBJ1-2
d_call: TRBD1
v_call: TRBV28
clone_size: -
cdr3_nt: TGTGCCAGCAGTGATTATGGACAGGGCTTAGCTGGCTACACCTTC
cdr3_aa: CASSDYGQGLAGYTF

j_call: TRBJ1-2
d_call: -
v_call: TRBV7-9
clone_size: -
cdr3_nt: TGTGCCAGCAGCTTAGCCCGGACAGACTTCTATGGCTACACCTTC
cdr3_aa: CASSLARTDFYGYTF

j_call: TRBJ2-2
d_call: -
v_call: TRBV9
clone_size: -
cdr3_nt: TGTGCCAGCAGCGCCAGTCGCGGGGAGCTGTTTTTT
cdr3_aa: CASSASRGELFF